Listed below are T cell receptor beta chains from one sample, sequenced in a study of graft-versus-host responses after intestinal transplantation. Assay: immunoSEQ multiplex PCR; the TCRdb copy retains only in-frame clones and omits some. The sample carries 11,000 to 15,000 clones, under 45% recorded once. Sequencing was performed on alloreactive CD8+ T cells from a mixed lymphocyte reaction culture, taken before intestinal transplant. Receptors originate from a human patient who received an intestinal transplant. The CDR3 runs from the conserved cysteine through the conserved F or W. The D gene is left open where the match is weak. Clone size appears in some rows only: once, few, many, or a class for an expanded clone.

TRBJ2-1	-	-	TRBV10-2	TGCGCCAGCAGTGATGACGGCATTATCCCGAATGAGCAGTTCTTC	CASSDDGIIPNEQFF
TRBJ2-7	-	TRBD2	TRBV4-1	TGCGCCAGCAAGTTTAGCGGGGGGGCTTACGAGCAGTACTTC	CASKFSGGAYEQYF
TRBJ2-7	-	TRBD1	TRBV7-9	TGTGCCAGCAGCCAATACAGGGGGCTCAGTTACGAGCAGTACTTC	CASSQYRGLSYEQYF
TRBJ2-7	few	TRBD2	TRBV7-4	TGTGCCAGCAGCGTTAGCGGGGGGGACTCCTACGAGCAGTACTTC	CASSVSGGDSYEQYF
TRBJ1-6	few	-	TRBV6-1	TGTGCCAGCATGATGGATAGCTCCTATAATTCACCCCTCCACTTT	CASMMDSSYNSPLHF
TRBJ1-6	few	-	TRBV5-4	TGTGCCAGCAGCTTTGGCAGCGGACCCCTCCACTTT	CASSFGSGPLHF
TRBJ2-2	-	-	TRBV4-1	TGCGCCAGCAGCCCCTATCCCGGGGAGCTGTTTTTT	CASSPYPGELFF
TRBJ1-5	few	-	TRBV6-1	TGTGCCTGCGGGGGTGTTGGCAATCAGCCCCAGCATTTT	CACGGVGNQPQHF
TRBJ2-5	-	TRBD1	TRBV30	TGTGCCTGGAGTGGGGGACAGTACCAAGAGACCCAGTACTTC	CAWSGGQYQETQYF
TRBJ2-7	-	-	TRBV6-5	TGTGCCAGCAGTTTGGTGGGGTCCGAGCAGTACTTC	CASSLVGSEQYF
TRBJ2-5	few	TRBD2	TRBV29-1	TGCAGCTTTCTTAGCGGGGGGCCCCAAGAGACCCAGTACTTC	CSFLSGGPQETQYF
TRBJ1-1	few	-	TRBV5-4	TGTGCCAGCAGCCTCTCCGAGCAGAACACTGAAGCTTTCTTT	CASSLSEQNTEAFF
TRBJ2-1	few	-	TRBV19	TGTGCCAGTAGTATCTCAGGACCTCCCTACAATGAGCAGTTCTTC	CASSISGPPYNEQFF
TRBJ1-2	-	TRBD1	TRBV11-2	TGTGCCAGCAGCTCCGGGACAGGGGACATCACTAACTATGGCTACACCTTC	CASSSGTGDITNYGYTF
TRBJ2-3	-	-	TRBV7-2	TGTGCCAGCGGGGCCCCCACAGATACGCAGTATTTT	CASGAPTDTQYF
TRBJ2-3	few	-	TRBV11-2	TGTGCCAGCAGCCTCGGGACTGCTAGCACAGATACGCAGTATTTT	CASSLGTASTDTQYF
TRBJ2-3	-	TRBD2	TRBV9	TGTGCCAGCAGCGGACTAGCGGGGGGTGTTTCAGATACGCAGTATTTT	CASSGLAGGVSDTQYF
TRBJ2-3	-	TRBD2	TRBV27	TGTGCCAGCAGTCCTTTAGCGGGGGGATCTAGCACAGATACGCAGTATTTT	CASSPLAGGSSTDTQYF
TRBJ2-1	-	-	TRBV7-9	TGTGCCAGCAGCTTCCCCGGGACCCCGTACTACAATGAGCAGTTCTTC	CASSFPGTPYYNEQFF
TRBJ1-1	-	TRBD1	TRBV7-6	TGTGCCAGCAGCCCATCCGGGACAGTCCTTGTCACTGAAGCTTTCTTT	CASSPSGTVLVTEAFF
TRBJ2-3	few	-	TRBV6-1	TGTGCCAGCAGACAAGACACAGATACGCAGTATTTT	CASRQDTDTQYF
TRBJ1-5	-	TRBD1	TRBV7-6	TGTGCCAGCAGCTTAGAACCGGGACAGGGCCAATATAGCAATCAGCCCCAGCATTTT	CASSLEPGQGQYSNQPQHF
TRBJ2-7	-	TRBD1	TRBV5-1	TGCGCCAGCAGCCTATGGACAGGGGGCACCTACGAGCAGTACTTC	CASSLWTGGTYEQYF
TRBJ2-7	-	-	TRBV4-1	TGCGCCAGCAGACGGACCCCCGGGACGGGATACGAGCAGTACTTC	CASRRTPGTGYEQYF
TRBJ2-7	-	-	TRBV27	TGTGCCAGCAGTTTATCCCGTGGGGCCCCCTACGAGCAGTACTTC	CASSLSRGAPYEQYF
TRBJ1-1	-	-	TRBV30	TGTGCCCATGAATGGGTGAACACTGAAGCTTTCTTT	CAHEWVNTEAFF
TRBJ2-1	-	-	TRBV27	TGTGCCAGCAGTTTATACTTCGAGGACAATGAGCAGTTCTTC	CASSLYFEDNEQFF
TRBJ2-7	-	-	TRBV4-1	TGCGCCAGCAGCCAAGACGAGTCAGGGATCTACGAGCAGTACTTC	CASSQDESGIYEQYF
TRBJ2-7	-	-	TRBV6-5	TGTGCCAGCAGTTACGCGGGGAGCTCCTACGAGCAGTACTTC	CASSYAGSSYEQYF